A selection of T cell receptor beta chains follows, all from one sample in a study of human T cells and chemical hapten exposure. MiXCR, run by TCRdb on the RACE reads, gives a single entry per CDR3 protein. The sample yields around 350,000 distinct CDR3 sequences, 5% to 6.5% seen once. The starting material was whole blood, obtained in connection with sensitization to the hapten diphenylcyclopropenone (DPC). These receptors originate from a woman younger than 35 with alopecia areata. Some clones in this sample may be carry-over from other donors' samples. Both conserved end residues are part of each CDR3. The D gene is left open where the match is weak. Size is stated for part of the rows, as once, few or many counts, or as a class when the clone is expanded.

v_call	d_call	clone_size	j_call	cdr3_nt	cdr3_aa
TRBV3-1	TRBD1	many	TRBJ1-6	TGTGCCAGCAGCCAATCAGGGGGAGGCTCACCCCTCCACTTT	CASSQSGGGSPLHF
TRBV6-6	TRBD1	.	TRBJ1-5	TGTGCCAGCAGTTTACTACCGGGACAGGGAGGTACTCAGCCCCAGCATTTT	CASSLLPGQGGTQPQHF
TRBV6-5	TRBD1	.	TRBJ2-3	TGTGCCAGCACCGGACAGGACACAGATACGCAGTATTTT	CASTGQDTDTQYF
TRBV5-1	.	.	TRBJ2-1	TGCGCCAGCAGCTTGGGGGTTACAGGGAATGAGCAGTTCTTC	CASSLGVTGNEQFF
TRBV6-2/TRBV6-3	TRBD1	many	TRBJ2-1	TGTGCCAGCAGACAACAACAGGGGGCTGGGGAGCAGTTCTTC	CASRQQQGAGEQFF
TRBV20-1	.	.	TRBJ2-7	TGCAGTGCTAGAGGAGACACAGACTACGAGCAGTACTTC	CSARGDTDYEQYF
TRBV4-2	TRBD1	few	TRBJ2-1	TGTGCCAGCAGCCAAGGGGGGACAGGTACCTACAATGAGCAGTTCTTC	CASSQGGTGTYNEQFF
TRBV20-1	TRBD1	.	TRBJ1-2	TGCAGTGCTTTCCCGGGACAGGGGGCCGAGAGCTATGGCTACACCTTC	CSAFPGQGAESYGYTF
TRBV27	TRBD1	.	TRBJ1-1	TGTGCCAGCAGTTCACCGGGACAGTGGAACACTGAAGCTTTCTTT	CASSSPGQWNTEAFF
TRBV7-2	.	many	TRBJ2-1	TGTGCCAGCAGCACGGAGGCGGGGCCCCTAAATGAGCAGTTCTTC	CASSTEAGPLNEQFF
TRBV25-1	.	many	TRBJ2-7	TGTGCCAGCAGTGAAATGGGCAGCTTAGACTACGAGCAGTACTTC	CASSEMGSLDYEQYF
TRBV10-3	.	few	TRBJ1-1	TGTGCCATCAGTGAGTCCGCAGGGTCCAACACTGAAGCTTTCTTT	CAISESAGSNTEAFF
TRBV5-1	TRBD2	many	TRBJ2-5	TGCGCCAGCAGCCACGGGACTAGTTATTCGGAGACCCAGTACTTC	CASSHGTSYSETQYF
TRBV6-2/TRBV6-3	TRBD1	few	TRBJ2-5	TGTGCCAGCAGTCCTCTTCCCGGGACAGGGAACCAAGAGACCCAGTACTTC	CASSPLPGTGNQETQYF
TRBV5-1	.	few	TRBJ2-7	TGCGCCAGCAGCTTGGGGCCAGGATCGCCTAATGAGTACTTC	CASSLGPGSPNEYF
TRBV28	TRBD1	many	TRBJ2-7	TGTGCCAGCAGTCCCGAGGACAGGGGAACGTACTTC	CASSPEDRGTYF
TRBV28	.	many	TRBJ2-7	TGTGCCAGCGGAAGGACGGGAAACTACGAGCAGTACTTC	CASGRTGNYEQYF
TRBV24-1	.	few	TRBJ2-3	TGTGCCACCAGTGATTCCGGGGACGGAGGGGCCTCCCCAGATACGCAGTATTTT	CATSDSGDGGASPDTQYF
TRBV29-1	TRBD1	.	TRBJ1-2	TGCAGCGTTGAAAGTGCGGACAGGCTCTATGGCTACACCTTC	CSVESADRLYGYTF
TRBV6-5	.	few	TRBJ1-2	TGTGCCAGCAGTTACGACGGGGGGATGGTCGTGGGCTACACCTTC	CASSYDGGMVVGYTF
TRBV19	.	.	TRBJ1-5	TGTGCCAGTAGGACCCGGGGTCAGCAAAATCAGCCCCAGCATTTT	CASRTRGQQNQPQHF
TRBV27	.	many	TRBJ1-1	TGTGCCAGCAGTCTAAGTGGGGGCCGGGACACTGAAGCTTTCTTT	CASSLSGGRDTEAFF
TRBV5-1	TRBD2	.	TRBJ2-1	TGCGCCAGCAGATACGGACTAGCGGGGGACCCCTACAATGAGCAGTTCTTC	CASRYGLAGDPYNEQFF
TRBV6-6	TRBD2	many	TRBJ2-3	TGTGCCGGGAGCGGGGACAGCACAGATACGCAGTATTTT	CAGSGDSTDTQYF
TRBV4-3	.	few	TRBJ2-5	TGCGCCAGCAGCCAAGACGAGGGGGAGACCCAGTACTTC	CASSQDEGETQYF
TRBV6-2/TRBV6-3	TRBD2	few	TRBJ2-3	TGTGCCAGCAGTTACGTTTTACTAGCGGGGGTTACAGATACGCAGTATTTT	CASSYVLLAGVTDTQYF
TRBV29-1	.	few	TRBJ1-4	TGCAGCGTCCTTCTGACTAATGAAAAACTGTTTTTT	CSVLLTNEKLFF
TRBV27	.	.	TRBJ2-7	TGTGCCAGCAGTTTAGTCCAGGGAACCCACGAGCAGTACTTC	CASSLVQGTHEQYF
TRBV12-3/TRBV12-4	TRBD2	many	TRBJ2-1	TGTGCCAGCAGTTTCCGACTAGCGGAGGGGAATGAGCAGTTCTTC	CASSFRLAEGNEQFF
TRBV29-1	.	few	TRBJ2-7	TGCAGCGTTGAAAGGGGAAACGAGCAGTACTTC	CSVERGNEQYF
TRBV5-1	.	many	TRBJ1-2	TGCGCCAGCAGCCCCAACCCCGGGACAACGAACTATGGCTACACCTTC	CASSPNPGTTNYGYTF
TRBV27	TRBD1	few	TRBJ1-2	TGTGCCAGCAGTTCCCCGAAGGGACAGGCCCGCGGCTATGGCTACACCTTC	CASSSPKGQARGYGYTF
TRBV6-2/TRBV6-3	.	many	TRBJ2-1	TGTGCCAGCAGTTCGGACAGCTACAATGAGCAGTTCTTC	CASSSDSYNEQFF
TRBV7-9	.	.	TRBJ2-3	TGTGCCAGCAGCTTAGACGGAAACACAGATACGCAGTATTTT	CASSLDGNTDTQYF
TRBV10-3	.	.	TRBJ1-1	TGTGCCATCAGTTATTCGGGGAGCGATTCAGAAGCTTTCTTT	CAISYSGSDSEAFF
TRBV10-3	TRBD1	few	TRBJ1-1	TGTGCCATCAGTGGGACAGGGGGTAACACTGAAGCTTTCTTT	CAISGTGGNTEAFF
TRBV28	.	few	TRBJ1-1	TGTGCCAGCAGTCCAAGGCCAGGGAACACTGAAGCTTTCTTT	CASSPRPGNTEAFF
TRBV7-2	.	many	TRBJ2-1	TGTGCCAGCAGCTTATTCGGGGGCAGTTACAATGAGCAGTTCTTC	CASSLFGGSYNEQFF
TRBV6-1	.	.	TRBJ1-4	TGTGCCAGCAGTGACGGGGGCGATAATGAAAAACTGTTTTTT	CASSDGGDNEKLFF
TRBV20-1	.	.	TRBJ2-3	TGCAGTGCTAGACAAGCGGGTGGGGGCGATACGCAGTATTTT	CSARQAGGGDTQYF
TRBV15	.	few	TRBJ2-2	TGTGCCACCAGCAGAGTCGCAGGAGGCTCCGGGGAGCTGTTTTTT	CATSRVAGGSGELFF
TRBV20-1	.	.	TRBJ1-2	TGCAGTGCTAGAGATCCCGCCGGAGGGGACTATGGCTACACCTTC	CSARDPAGGDYGYTF
TRBV6-6	.	.	TRBJ1-3	TGTGCCAGCAGCTCGCTGCAGGGGTCAGGGTCTGGAAACACCATATATTTT	CASSSLQGSGSGNTIYF
TRBV9	.	.	TRBJ1-5	TGTGCCAGCAGCGTAGACTCGTTCAATCAGCCCCAGCATTTT	CASSVDSFNQPQHF
TRBV6-1	.	.	TRBJ2-1	TGTGCCAGCAGTGTCAACCTCCGGGCCAGGTCCTACAATGAGCAGTTCTTC	CASSVNLRARSYNEQFF
TRBV28	.	few	TRBJ1-1	TGTGCCAGCAGTTTGTCCCTGTGGGGGGACTCGAACACTGAAGCTTTCTTT	CASSLSLWGDSNTEAFF
TRBV6-1	.	few	TRBJ1-1	TGTGCCAGCAGTGAATGGCGGGGAACTGAAGCTTTCTTT	CASSEWRGTEAFF
TRBV10-3	.	many	TRBJ2-5	TGTGCCATCACGAAGACCCAGTACTTC	CAITKTQYF
TRBV6-1	.	many	TRBJ2-6	TGTGCCAGCACGGGGGCGTCTGGGGCCAACGTCCTGACTTTC	CASTGASGANVLTF
TRBV7-9	TRBD1	few	TRBJ1-1	TGTGCCAGCAGCTTTCCCGCCGGGACAGGGCTCCTGGAAGCTTTCTTT	CASSFPAGTGLLEAFF
TRBV3-1	.	many	TRBJ2-2	TGTGCCAGCAGCCAAGATTTCCAGGGAGCCGGGGAGCTGTTTTTT	CASSQDFQGAGELFF
TRBV3-1	.	many	TRBJ1-2	TGTGCCAGCAGCCAACTACGTACAGGATCCCCGAATGGCTACACCTTC	CASSQLRTGSPNGYTF
TRBV6-2/TRBV6-3	.	few	TRBJ2-7	TGTGCCAGCAGTTACTCGATGTACGAGCAGTACTTC	CASSYSMYEQYF